Listed below are T cell receptor beta chains from one sample, sequenced in a study of cytomegalovirus exposure and HLA in healthy donors. Sequenced by immunoSEQ multiplex PCR; TCRdb stores in-frame clones only, minus some. The repertoire holds about 160,000 clones, roughly 83% seen once, with 1% in the top ten. Sequenced sample: PBMCs. These receptor sequences come from a man aged 30 to 39 in good health and CMV-seronegative. The CDR3 runs from the conserved cysteine through the conserved F or W. Fields, in order: clone size, J gene, V gene, D gene, CDR3 DNA, CDR3 protein. The D gene is left open where the match is weak. Only some rows state a clone size, as once, few, many or a class for expanded clones.

>NA|TRBJ2-1|TRBV4-3|NA
TGCGCCAGCACCTTACAGGGATCCGATGAGCAGTTCTTC
CASTLQGSDEQFF
>NA|TRBJ2-2|TRBV19|TRBD2
TGTGCCAGTAGTATACTAGCGGGATTCCGGGGCGGGGAGCTGTTTTTT
CASSILAGFRGGELFF
>NA|TRBJ1-1|TRBV11-2|NA
TGTGCCAGCAGCTTAGTCGGGGGGTTGGGGAACACTGAAGCTTTCTTT
CASSLVGGLGNTEAFF
>NA|TRBJ1-1|TRBV7-9|NA
TGTGCCAGCAGCTTAGCGCATAACTTTGAAGCTTTCTTT
CASSLAHNFEAFF
>NA|TRBJ2-2|TRBV29-1|TRBD2
TGCAGCGCATCGGGACTAGCGGGAGATATCGGGGAGCTGTTTTTT
CSASGLAGDIGELFF
>NA|TRBJ2-7|TRBV6-5|TRBD2
TGTGCCAGCAGTTTGACTAGCGGGAGATTCTACGAGCAGTACTTC
CASSLTSGRFYEQYF
>NA|TRBJ2-7|TRBV4-1|TRBD2
TGCGCCAGCAGCCCGGGACTAGCCCTCTCCTACGAGCAGTACTTC
CASSPGLALSYEQYF
>NA|TRBJ1-1|TRBV5-6|TRBD1
TGTGCCAGCAGCTTTTTGGGGACAGCCATGAACACTGAAGCTTTCTTT
CASSFLGTAMNTEAFF
>NA|TRBJ2-7|TRBV27|NA
TGTGCCAGCAGTTTATTCATACAGGGCTACGAGCAGTACTTC
CASSLFIQGYEQYF
>NA|TRBJ1-1|TRBV6-5|NA
TGTGCCAGCAGTCAGGGGACGTGGGCTGAAGCTTTCTTT
CASSQGTWAEAFF
>few|TRBJ2-2|TRBV6-6|TRBD1
TGTGCCAGCAGACAGGGGGCGGGCACCGGGGAGCTGTTTTTT
CASRQGAGTGELFF
>NA|TRBJ1-5|TRBV28|TRBD1
TGTGCCAGCAGTCCCTCCGGGACAGCTTCCTTTAGCAATCAGCCCCAGCATTTT
CASSPSGTASFSNQPQHF
>NA|TRBJ1-2|TRBV2|TRBD1
TGTGCCAGCAGTGTTGTAAGGACAGGGGGGATTCATGGCTACACCTTC
CASSVVRTGGIHGYTF
>NA|TRBJ2-7|TRBV5-4|NA
TGTGCCAGCAGCAGGGAGGAGGGCAACGAGCAGTACTTC
CASSREEGNEQYF
>few|TRBJ1-6|TRBV15|NA
TGTGCCACCAGCAGAGATAACAAGGGAGATTCACCCCTCCACTTT
CATSRDNKGDSPLHF
>NA|TRBJ2-2|TRBV6-6|TRBD2
TGTGCCAGCAGTTCCTCCGTGGGAGGGGTGACCGGGGAGCTGTTTTTT
CASSSSVGGVTGELFF
>NA|TRBJ2-4|TRBV2|NA
TGTGCCAGCAGTAGATACAGGGACCTAAACATTCAGTACTTC
CASSRYRDLNIQYF
>NA|TRBJ1-5|TRBV19|NA
TGTGCCAGTAGTACCCGACAGGCCGATAGCAATCAGCCCCAGCATTTT
CASSTRQADSNQPQHF
>NA|TRBJ1-4|TRBV5-1|NA
TGCGCCAGCAGCTATCGACAGCCAACTAATGAAAAACTGTTTTTT
CASSYRQPTNEKLFF
>NA|TRBJ2-2|TRBV30|NA
TGTGCCTGGGCACTGGGATGGGGCAGAGCAGAACAAAAGGAGCTGTTTTTT
CAWALGWGRAEQKELFF
>NA|TRBJ2-7|TRBV5-1|TRBD2
TGCGCCAGCACCCCTCCGTCTAGCGGCTCCTACGAGCAGTACTTC
CASTPPSSGSYEQYF
>NA|TRBJ2-5|TRBV2|NA
TGTGCCAGCAGTGACAGGGACCAAGAGACCCAGTACTTC
CASSDRDQETQYF
>NA|TRBJ2-3|TRBV7-2|TRBD2
TGTGCCAGCAGCTTCCTAGCGGGAGGCCGCACAGATACGCAGTATTTT
CASSFLAGGRTDTQYF
>NA|TRBJ1-1|TRBV9|NA
TGTGCCAGCAGCCTACCATGGGGCGGCTTTCAGACTGAAGCTTTCTTT
CASSLPWGGFQTEAFF
>NA|TRBJ2-2|TRBV16|NA
TGTGCCAGCAGCCGTAGCACCGGGGAGCTGTTTTTT
CASSRSTGELFF
>NA|TRBJ2-7|TRBV19|NA
TGTGCCAGTAGTTCTCACAGGGTCTACGAGCAGTACTTC
CASSSHRVYEQYF
>NA|TRBJ1-2|TRBV5-4|NA
TGTGCCAGCAGCTTGGCCTGGGAAGGGGATGGCTACACCTTC
CASSLAWEGDGYTF
>NA|TRBJ2-1|TRBV20-1|TRBD2
TGCAGTGCTGGGGGAGGGGAGCAGTTCTTC
CSAGGGEQFF
>NA|TRBJ1-1|TRBV11-3|NA
TGTGCCAGCAGCCCACAGATTAGCACTGAAGCTTTCTTT
CASSPQISTEAFF
>NA|TRBJ2-7|TRBV19|TRBD1
TGTGCCAGTAGTGGCCGGGACAGGGTGTTAGGCGAGCAGTACTTC
CASSGRDRVLGEQYF
>NA|TRBJ1-1|TRBV28|TRBD1
TGTGCCAGCAGTTGGACAGGGAGGGCTTTCTTT
CASSWTGRAFF
>once|TRBJ2-3|TRBV30|NA
TGTGCCTGGAGTGTACAAAAGGCGGGGACGCAGTATTTT
CAWSVQKAGTQYF
>NA|TRBJ2-1|TRBV18|NA
TGTGCCAGCTCACCATCCATGGAGTTACACAATGAGCAGTTCTTC
CASSPSMELHNEQFF
>NA|TRBJ1-1|TRBV4-2|NA
TGTGCCAGCAGTCGACAGGCAGGGGACACTGAAGCTTTCTTT
CASSRQAGDTEAFF
>few|TRBJ1-2|TRBV5-1|TRBD1
TGCGCCAGCAGCCCTGGACAGGGGGGTTATGGCTACACCTTC
CASSPGQGGYGYTF
>NA|TRBJ2-1|TRBV4-1|TRBD2
TGCGCCAGCAGCGTAGTGGGACTAGTTTACAATGAGCAGTTCTTC
CASSVVGLVYNEQFF
>NA|TRBJ2-7|TRBV13|TRBD1
TGTGCCAGCAGCCCACAGGGACAGGGGGCATACGAGCAGTACTTC
CASSPQGQGAYEQYF
>NA|TRBJ2-2|TRBV4-3|NA
TGCGCCAGCAGCGGTGTTTGGGGACTTAACACCGGGGAGCTGTTTTTT
CASSGVWGLNTGELFF
>NA|TRBJ1-4|TRBV5-1|TRBD1
TGCGCCAGCAGCTCAGACAGGGTTGGTGAAAAACTGTTTTTT
CASSSDRVGEKLFF
>NA|TRBJ2-7|TRBV15|NA
TGTGCCACCAGCAGCGGCGGAGAAATGTACGAGCAGTACTTC
CATSSGGEMYEQYF
>NA|TRBJ2-7|TRBV28|NA
TGTGCCAGCAGTTACACAGGGAGACCCTACGAGCAGTACTTC
CASSYTGRPYEQYF